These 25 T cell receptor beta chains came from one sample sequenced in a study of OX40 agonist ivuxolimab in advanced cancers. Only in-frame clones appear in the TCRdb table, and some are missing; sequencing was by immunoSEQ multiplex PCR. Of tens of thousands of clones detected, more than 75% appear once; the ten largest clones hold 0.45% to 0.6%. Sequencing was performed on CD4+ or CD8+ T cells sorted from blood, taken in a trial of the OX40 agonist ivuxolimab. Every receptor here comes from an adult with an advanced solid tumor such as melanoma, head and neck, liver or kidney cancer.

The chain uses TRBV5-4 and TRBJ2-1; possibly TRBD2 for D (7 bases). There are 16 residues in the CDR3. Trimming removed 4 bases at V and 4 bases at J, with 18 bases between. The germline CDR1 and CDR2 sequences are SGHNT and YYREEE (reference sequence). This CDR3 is CASSLEGGGLYNEQFF. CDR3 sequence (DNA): TGTGCCAGCAGCCTCGAGGGCGGGGGCTTGTACAATGAGCAGTTCTTC.

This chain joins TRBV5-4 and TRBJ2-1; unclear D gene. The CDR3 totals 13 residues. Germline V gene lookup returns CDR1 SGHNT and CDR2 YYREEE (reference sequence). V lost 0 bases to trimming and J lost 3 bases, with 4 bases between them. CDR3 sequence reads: CASSLGSYNEQFF. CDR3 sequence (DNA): TGTGCCAGCAGCTTGGGTAGCTACAATGAGCAGTTCTTC. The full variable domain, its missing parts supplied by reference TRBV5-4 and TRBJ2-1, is ETGVTQSPTHLIKTRGQQVTLRCSSQSGHNTVSWYQQALGQGPQFIFQYYREEENGRGNFPPRFSGLQFPNYSSELNVNALELDDSALYLCASSLGSYNEQFFGPGTRLTVL.

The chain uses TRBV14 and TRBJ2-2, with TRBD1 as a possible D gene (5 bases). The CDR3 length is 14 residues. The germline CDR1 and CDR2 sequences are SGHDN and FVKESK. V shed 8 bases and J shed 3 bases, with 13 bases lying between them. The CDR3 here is CASRRIQDTGELFF. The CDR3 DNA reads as TGTGCCAGCCGACGGATACAGGACACCGGGGAGCTGTTTTTT.

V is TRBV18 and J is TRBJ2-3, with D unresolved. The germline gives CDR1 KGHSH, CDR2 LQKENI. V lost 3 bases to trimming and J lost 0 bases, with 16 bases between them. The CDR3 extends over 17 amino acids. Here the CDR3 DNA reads TGTGCCAGCTCACCCTCGGTTGGAACCGCAAGCACAGATACGCAGTATTTT. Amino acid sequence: CASSPSVGTASTDTQYF.

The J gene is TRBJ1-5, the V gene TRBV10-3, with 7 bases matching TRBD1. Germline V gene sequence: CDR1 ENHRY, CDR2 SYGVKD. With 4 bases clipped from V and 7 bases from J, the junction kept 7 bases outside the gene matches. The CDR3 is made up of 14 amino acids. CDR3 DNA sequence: TGTGCCATCAGTGCCGGGGACAGCGGCCAGCCCCAGCATTTT. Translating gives CAISAGDSGQPQHF.

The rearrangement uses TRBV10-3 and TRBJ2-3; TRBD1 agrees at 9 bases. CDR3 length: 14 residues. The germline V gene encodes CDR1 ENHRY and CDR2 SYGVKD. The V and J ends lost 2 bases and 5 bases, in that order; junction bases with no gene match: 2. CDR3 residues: CAISERTGVDTQYF. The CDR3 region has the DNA TGTGCCATCAGTGAGCGGACAGGGGTAGATACGCAGTATTTT.

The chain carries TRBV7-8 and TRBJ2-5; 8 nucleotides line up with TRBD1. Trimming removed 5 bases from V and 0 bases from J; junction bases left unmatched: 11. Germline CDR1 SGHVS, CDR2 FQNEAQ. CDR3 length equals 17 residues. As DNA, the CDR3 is TGTGCCAGCAGCGACCGGACAGGGACAACTTACCAAGAGACCCAGTACTTC. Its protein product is CASSDRTGTTYQETQYF.

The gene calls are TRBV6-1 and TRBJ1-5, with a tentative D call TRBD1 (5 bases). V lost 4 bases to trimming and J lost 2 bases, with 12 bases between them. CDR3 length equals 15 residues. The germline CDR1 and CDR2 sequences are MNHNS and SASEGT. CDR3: CASSAGRVGNQPQHF. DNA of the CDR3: TGTGCCAGCAGTGCAGGGAGGGTTGGCAATCAGCCCCAGCATTTT.

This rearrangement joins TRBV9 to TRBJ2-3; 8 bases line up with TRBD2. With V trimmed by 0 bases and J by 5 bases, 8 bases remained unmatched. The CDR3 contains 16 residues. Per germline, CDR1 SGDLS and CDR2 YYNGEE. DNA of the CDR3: TGTGCCAGCAGCGTAGCTACGGGGGGGGGCGTAGATACGCAGTATTTT. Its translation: CASSVATGGGVDTQYF.

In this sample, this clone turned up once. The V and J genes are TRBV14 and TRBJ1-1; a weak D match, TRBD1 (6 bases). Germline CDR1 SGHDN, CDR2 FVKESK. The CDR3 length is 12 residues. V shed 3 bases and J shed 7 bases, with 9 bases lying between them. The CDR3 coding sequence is TGTGCCAGCAGCCAGCAGGGGATTGAAGCTTTCTTT. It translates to CASSQQGIEAFF.

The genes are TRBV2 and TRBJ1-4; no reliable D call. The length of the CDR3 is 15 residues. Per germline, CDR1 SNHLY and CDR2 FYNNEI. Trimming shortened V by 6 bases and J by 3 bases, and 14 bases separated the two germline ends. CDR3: CASSKNVGSNEKLFF. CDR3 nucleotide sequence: TGTGCCAGCAGCAAAAATGTGGGGTCTAATGAAAAACTGTTTTTT.

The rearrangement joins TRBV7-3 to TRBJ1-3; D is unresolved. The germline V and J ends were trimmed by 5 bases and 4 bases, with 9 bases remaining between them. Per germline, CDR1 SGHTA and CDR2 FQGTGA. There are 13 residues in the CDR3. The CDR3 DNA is TGTGCCAGCAGCAAAGTAGGCGGAAACACCATATATTTT. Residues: CASSKVGGNTIYF.

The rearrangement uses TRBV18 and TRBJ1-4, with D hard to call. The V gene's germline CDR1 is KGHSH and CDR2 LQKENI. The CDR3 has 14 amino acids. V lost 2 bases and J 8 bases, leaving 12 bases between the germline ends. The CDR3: CASSPDSGLEKLFF. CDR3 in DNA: TGTGCCAGCTCACCAGATTCCGGATTGGAAAAACTGTTTTTT.

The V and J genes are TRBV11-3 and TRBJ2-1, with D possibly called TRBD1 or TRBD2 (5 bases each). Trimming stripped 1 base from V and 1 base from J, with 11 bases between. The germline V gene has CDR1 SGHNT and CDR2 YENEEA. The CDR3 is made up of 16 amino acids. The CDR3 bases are TGTGCCAGCAGCTTAGGGGAGTGGGGGTCCTACAATGAGCAGTTCTTC. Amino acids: CASSLGEWGSYNEQFF. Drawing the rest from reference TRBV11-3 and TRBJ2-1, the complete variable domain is EAGVVQSPRYKIIEKKQPVAFWCNPISGHNTLYWYLQNLGQGPELLIRYENEEAVDDSQLPKDRFSAERLKGVDSTLKIQPAELGDSAVYLCASSLGEWGSYNEQFFGPGTRLTVL.

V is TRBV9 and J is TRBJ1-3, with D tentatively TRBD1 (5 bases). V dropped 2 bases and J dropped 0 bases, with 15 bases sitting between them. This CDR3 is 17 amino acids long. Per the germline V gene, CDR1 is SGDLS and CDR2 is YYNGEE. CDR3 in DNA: TGTGCCAGCAGCGTTGACGTGACAGCGAGCTCTGGAAACACCATATATTTT. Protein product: CASSVDVTASSGNTIYF.

CDR3 sequence reads: CASSIYQGNTEAFF. The CDR3 nucleotides read TGTGCCAGCAGCATATACCAGGGGAACACTGAAGCTTTCTTT. The chain combines TRBV11-3 with TRBJ1-1; D may be TRBD1 (5 bases). V lost 5 bases and J lost 1, with 11 bases in between. The CDR3 sequence is 14 residues long. From germline, CDR1 is SGHNT and CDR2 YENEEA.

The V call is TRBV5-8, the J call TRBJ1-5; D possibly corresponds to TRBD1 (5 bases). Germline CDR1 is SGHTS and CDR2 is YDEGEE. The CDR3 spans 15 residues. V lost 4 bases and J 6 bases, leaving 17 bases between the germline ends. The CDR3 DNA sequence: TGTGCCAGCAGCACCAGGACAATGGCGCGTCAGCCCCAGCATTTT. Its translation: CASSTRTMARQPQHF.

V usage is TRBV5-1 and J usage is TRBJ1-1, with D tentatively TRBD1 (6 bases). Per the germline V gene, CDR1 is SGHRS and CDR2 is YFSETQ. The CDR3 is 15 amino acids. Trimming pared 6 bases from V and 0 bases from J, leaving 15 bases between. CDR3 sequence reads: CASNSGGLLNTEAFF. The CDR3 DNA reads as TGCGCCAGCAACTCTGGGGGCCTCTTGAACACTGAAGCTTTCTTT.

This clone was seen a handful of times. CDR3 nucleotide sequence: TGTGCCAGCAGTGAGTTGTGGGGAAGCAATCAGCCCCAGCATTTT. Encoded protein: CASSELWGSNQPQHF. The V gene is TRBV2, the J gene TRBJ1-5; D remains unclear. The germline CDR1 and CDR2 sequences are SNHLY and FYNNEI. V was trimmed by 3 bases and J by 1 base, leaving 10 bases between them. The CDR3 runs 15 residues.

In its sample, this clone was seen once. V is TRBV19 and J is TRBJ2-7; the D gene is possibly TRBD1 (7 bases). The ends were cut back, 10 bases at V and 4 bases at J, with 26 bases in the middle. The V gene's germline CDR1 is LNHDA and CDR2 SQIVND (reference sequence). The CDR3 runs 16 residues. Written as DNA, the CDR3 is TGTGCCACCAACCGTGGCGGGGCCCTACAGGGGTACGAGCAGTACTTC. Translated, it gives CATNRGGALQGYEQYF.

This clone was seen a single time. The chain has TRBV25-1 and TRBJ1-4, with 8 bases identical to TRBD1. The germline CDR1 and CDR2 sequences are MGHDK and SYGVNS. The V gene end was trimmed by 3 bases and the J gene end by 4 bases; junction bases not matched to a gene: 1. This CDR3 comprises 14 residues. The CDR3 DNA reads TGTGCCAGCAGTGAGGGACAGGATAATGAAAAACTGTTTTTT. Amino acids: CASSEGQDNEKLFF.

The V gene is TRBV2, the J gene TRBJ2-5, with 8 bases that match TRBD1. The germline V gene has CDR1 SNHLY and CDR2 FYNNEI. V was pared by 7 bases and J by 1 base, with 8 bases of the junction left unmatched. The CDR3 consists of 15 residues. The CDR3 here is CASTRQGAGQETQYF. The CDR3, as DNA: TGTGCCAGCACTCGGCAGGGGGCCGGCCAAGAGACCCAGTACTTC. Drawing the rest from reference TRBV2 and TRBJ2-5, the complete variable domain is EPEVTQTPSHQVTQMGQEVILRCVPISNHLYFYWYRQILGQKVEFLVSFYNNEISEKSEIFDDQFSVERPDGSNFTLKIRSTKLEDSAMYFCASTRQGAGQETQYFGPGTRLLVL.

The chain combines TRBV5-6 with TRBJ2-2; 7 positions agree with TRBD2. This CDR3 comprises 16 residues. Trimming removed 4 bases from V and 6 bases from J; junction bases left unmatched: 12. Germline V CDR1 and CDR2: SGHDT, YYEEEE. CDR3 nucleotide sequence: TGTGCCAGCAGCACCCGATTTGGGGGGGTGTCCGGGGAGCTGTTTTTT. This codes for CASSTRFGGVSGELFF.

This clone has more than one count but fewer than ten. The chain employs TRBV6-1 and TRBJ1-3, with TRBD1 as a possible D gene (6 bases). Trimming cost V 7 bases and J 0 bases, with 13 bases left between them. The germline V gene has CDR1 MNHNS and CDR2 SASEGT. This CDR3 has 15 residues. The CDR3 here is CASTKQGLSGNTIYF. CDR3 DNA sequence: TGTGCCAGCACCAAACAGGGCCTCTCTGGAAACACCATATATTTT.

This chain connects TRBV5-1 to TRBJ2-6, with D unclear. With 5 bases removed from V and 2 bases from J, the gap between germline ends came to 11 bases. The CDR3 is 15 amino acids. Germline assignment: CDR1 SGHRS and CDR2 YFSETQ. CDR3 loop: CASSSDRAGANVLTF. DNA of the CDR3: TGCGCCAGCAGTTCTGACCGAGCTGGGGCCAACGTCCTGACTTTC.